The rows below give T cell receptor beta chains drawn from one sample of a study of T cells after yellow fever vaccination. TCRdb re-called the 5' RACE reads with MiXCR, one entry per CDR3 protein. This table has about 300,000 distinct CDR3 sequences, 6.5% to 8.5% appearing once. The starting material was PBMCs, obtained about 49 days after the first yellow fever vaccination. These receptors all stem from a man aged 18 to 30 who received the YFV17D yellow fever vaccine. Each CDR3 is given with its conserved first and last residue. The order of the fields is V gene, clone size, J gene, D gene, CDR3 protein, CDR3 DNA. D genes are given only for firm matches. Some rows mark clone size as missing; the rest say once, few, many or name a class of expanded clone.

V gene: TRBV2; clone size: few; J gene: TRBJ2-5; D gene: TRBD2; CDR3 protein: CASSDSSGGPKTQYF; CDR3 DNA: TGTGCCAGCAGTGATTCTAGCGGGGGGCCAAAGACCCAGTACTTC
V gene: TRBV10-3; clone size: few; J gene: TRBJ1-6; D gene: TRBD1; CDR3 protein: CAISLQGAGSPLHF; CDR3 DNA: TGTGCCATCAGTTTACAGGGGGCCGGTTCACCCCTCCACTTT
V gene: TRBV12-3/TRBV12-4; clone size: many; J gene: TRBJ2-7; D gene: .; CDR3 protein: CASTHSGGLAAGRAYEQYF; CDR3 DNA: TGTGCCAGCACCCACTCTGGGGGGCTAGCGGCTGGAAGGGCCTACGAGCAGTACTTC
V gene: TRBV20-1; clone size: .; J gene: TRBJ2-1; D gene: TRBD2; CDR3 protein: CSARPPGLAGENEQFF; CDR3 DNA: TGCAGTGCTAGACCCCCGGGACTAGCGGGGGAGAATGAGCAGTTCTTC
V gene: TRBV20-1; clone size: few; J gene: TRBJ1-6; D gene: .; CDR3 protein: CSARGGVNSPLHF; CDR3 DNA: TGCAGTGCTAGGGGTGGGGTCAATTCACCCCTCCACTTT
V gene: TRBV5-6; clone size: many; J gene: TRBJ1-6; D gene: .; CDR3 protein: CASSLAGGLNSPLHF; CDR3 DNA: TGTGCCAGCAGCTTGGCCGGGGGCCTTAATTCACCCCTCCACTTT
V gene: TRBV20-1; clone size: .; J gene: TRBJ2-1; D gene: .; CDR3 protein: CSAREWQSFLNEQFF; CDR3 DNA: TGCAGTGCTAGAGAATGGCAGTCCTTCCTTAATGAGCAGTTCTTC
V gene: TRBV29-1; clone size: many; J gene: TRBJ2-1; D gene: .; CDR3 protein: CSVGGGTLAVLNEQFF; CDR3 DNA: TGCAGCGTTGGCGGGGGCACCCTTGCAGTCCTCAATGAGCAGTTCTTC
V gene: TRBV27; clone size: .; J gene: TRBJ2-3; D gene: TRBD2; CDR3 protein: CASELVAGGPGKQYF; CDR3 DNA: TGTGCCAGCGAGCTGGTAGCGGGGGGCCCCGGAAAGCAGTATTTT
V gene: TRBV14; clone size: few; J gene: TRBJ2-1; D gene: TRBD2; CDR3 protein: CASSTYYVAGVFSYNEQFF; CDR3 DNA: TGTGCCAGCAGCACCTACTACGTAGCGGGGGTTTTCTCCTACAATGAGCAGTTCTTC
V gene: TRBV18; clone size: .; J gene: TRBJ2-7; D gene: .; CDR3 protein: CASSSPYKQYF; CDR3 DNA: TGTGCCAGCTCATCCCCCTACAAGCAGTACTTC
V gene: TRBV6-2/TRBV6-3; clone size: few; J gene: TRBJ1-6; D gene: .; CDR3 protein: CASTRGITYNSPLHF; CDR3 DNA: TGTGCCAGCACCCGGGGCATCACCTATAATTCACCCCTCCACTTT
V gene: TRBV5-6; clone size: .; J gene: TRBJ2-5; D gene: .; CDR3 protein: CASSDTGGGETQYF; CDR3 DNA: TGTGCCAGCAGCGATACTGGTGGTGGAGAGACCCAGTACTTC
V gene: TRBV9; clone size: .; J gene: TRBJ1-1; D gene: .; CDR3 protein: CASSVVGNGLTEAFF; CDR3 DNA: TGTGCCAGCAGCGTAGTTGGAAACGGGTTAACTGAAGCTTTCTTT
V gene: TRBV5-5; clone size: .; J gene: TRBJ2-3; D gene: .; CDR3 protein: CASSLEASSTDTQYF; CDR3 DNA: TGTGCCAGCAGCTTGGAGGCTTCAAGCACAGATACGCAGTATTTT
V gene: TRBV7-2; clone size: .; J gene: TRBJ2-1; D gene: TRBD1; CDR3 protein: CASSKTGYEQFF; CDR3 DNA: TGTGCCAGCAGCAAGACAGGGTATGAGCAGTTCTTC
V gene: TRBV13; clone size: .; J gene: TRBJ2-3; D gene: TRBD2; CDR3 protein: CASSLAGLESDTQYF; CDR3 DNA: TGTGCCAGCAGCTTAGCGGGACTAGAATCAGATACGCAGTATTTT
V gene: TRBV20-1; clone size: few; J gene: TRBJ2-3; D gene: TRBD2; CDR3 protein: CSASLAGGTTDTQYF; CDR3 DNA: TGCAGTGCTAGCTTGGCGGGGGGGACTACAGATACGCAGTATTTT
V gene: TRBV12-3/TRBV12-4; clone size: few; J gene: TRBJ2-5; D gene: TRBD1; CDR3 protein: CASSFQGEETQYF; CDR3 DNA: TGTGCCAGCAGTTTCCAGGGGGAAGAGACCCAGTACTTC
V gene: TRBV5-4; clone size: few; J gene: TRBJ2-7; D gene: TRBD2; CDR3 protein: CASSPIAGAPEEQYF; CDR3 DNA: TGTGCCAGCAGCCCTATAGCGGGGGCCCCTGAAGAGCAGTACTTC
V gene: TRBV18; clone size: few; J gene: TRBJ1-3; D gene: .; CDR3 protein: CASSHRDDGNTIYF; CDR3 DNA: TGTGCCAGCTCACACCGGGACGACGGAAACACCATATATTTT
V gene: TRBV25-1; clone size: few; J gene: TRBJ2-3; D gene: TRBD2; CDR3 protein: CASSERSGGNTDTQYF; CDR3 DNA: TGTGCCAGCAGTGAACGATCGGGGGGGAACACAGATACGCAGTATTTT
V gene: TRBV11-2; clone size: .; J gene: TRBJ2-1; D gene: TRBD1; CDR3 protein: CASSSDRTGGFAADNEQFF; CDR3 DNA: TGTGCCAGCAGCTCAGATAGGACAGGGGGCTTTGCGGCTGACAATGAGCAGTTCTTC
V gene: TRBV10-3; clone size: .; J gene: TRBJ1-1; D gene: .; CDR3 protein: CAISDPPREGERAFF; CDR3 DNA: TGTGCCATCAGTGACCCCCCCAGGGAAGGGGAGAGGGCTTTCTTT
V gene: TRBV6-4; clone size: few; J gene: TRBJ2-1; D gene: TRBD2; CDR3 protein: CASSRLAGNEQFF; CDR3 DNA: TGTGCCAGCAGTCGACTAGCGGGCAATGAGCAGTTCTTC
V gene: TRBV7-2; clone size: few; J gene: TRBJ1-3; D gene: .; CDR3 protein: CASSRGPPGAGNTIYF; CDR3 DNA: TGTGCCAGCAGCCGGGGCCCTCCGGGGGCAGGAAACACCATATATTTT
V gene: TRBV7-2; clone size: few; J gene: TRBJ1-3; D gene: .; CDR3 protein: CASSRRDTSLSGNTIYF; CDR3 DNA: TGTGCCAGCAGCAGAAGGGACACTTCCCTCTCTGGAAACACCATATATTTT
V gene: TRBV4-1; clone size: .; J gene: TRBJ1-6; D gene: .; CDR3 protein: CASSQVPVSPLHF; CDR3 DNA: TGCGCCAGCAGCCAAGTCCCGGTTTCACCCCTCCACTTT
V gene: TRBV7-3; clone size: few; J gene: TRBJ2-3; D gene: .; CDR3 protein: CASSLLSASTDTQYF; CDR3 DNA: TGTGCCAGCAGCTTACTTAGCGCGAGCACAGATACGCAGTATTTT
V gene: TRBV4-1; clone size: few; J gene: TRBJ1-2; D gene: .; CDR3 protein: CASSQDHGRGSGYTF; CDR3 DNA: TGCGCCAGCAGCCAAGATCATGGCCGAGGCTCTGGCTACACCTTC
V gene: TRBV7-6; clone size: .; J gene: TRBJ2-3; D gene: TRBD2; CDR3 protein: CASSPSPLAGGIDTQYF; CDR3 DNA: TGTGCCAGCAGCCCCTCCCCGCTAGCGGGGGGGATAGATACGCAGTATTTT
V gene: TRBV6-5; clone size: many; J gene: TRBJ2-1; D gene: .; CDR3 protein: CASSSPRGIPDNEQFF; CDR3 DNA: TGTGCCAGCAGTTCCCCGAGGGGTATTCCCGACAATGAGCAGTTCTTC
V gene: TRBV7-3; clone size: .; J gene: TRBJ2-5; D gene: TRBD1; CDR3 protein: CASSSGTGQETQYF; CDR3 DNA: TGTGCCAGCAGCTCCGGGACAGGGCAAGAGACCCAGTACTTC
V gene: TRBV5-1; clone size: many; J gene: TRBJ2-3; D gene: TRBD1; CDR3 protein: CASSQSGQGPDTQYF; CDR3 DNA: TGCGCCAGCAGCCAAAGTGGACAGGGGCCAGATACGCAGTATTTT
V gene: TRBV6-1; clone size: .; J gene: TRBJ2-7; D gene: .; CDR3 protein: CASRSYEQYF; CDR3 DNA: TGTGCCAGCAGGTCTTACGAGCAGTACTTC
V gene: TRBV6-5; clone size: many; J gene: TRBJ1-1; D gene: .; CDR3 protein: CASRRGATEAFF; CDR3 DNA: TGTGCCAGCAGAAGGGGGGCCACTGAAGCTTTCTTT
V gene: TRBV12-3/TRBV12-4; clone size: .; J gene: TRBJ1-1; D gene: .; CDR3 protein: CASSRPSKNTEAFF; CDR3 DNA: TGTGCCAGCAGTCGTCCCTCAAAGAACACTGAAGCTTTCTTT
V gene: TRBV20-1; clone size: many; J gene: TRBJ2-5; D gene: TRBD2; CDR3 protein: CSARDGGEGETQYF; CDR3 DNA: TGCAGTGCTAGAGATGGGGGGGAGGGGGAGACCCAGTACTTC
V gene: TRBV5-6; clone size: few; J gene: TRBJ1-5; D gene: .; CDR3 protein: CASSLVASANQPQHF; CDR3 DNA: TGTGCCAGCAGCTTGGTGGCGTCAGCGAATCAGCCCCAGCATTTT
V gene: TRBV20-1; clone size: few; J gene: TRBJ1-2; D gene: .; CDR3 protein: CSARGGIANSYGYTF; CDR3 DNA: TGCAGTGCTAGGGGAGGGATCGCCAACTCCTATGGCTACACCTTC
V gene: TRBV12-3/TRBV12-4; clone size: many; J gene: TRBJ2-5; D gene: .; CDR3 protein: CASSLNWIQETQYF; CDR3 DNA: TGTGCCAGCAGTTTAAACTGGATACAAGAGACCCAGTACTTC
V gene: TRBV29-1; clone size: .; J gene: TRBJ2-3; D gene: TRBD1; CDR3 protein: CSGWDRVADTQYF; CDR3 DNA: TGCAGCGGGTGGGACAGGGTGGCAGATACGCAGTATTTT
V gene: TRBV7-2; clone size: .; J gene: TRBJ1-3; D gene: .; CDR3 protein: CASSLVDPFPGNTIYF; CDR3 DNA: TGTGCCAGCAGCTTAGTGGATCCTTTTCCTGGAAACACCATATATTTT
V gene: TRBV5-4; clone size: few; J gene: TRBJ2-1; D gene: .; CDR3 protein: CASSSTGYKFF; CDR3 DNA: TGTGCCAGCAGCTCGACCGGGTACAAGTTCTTC
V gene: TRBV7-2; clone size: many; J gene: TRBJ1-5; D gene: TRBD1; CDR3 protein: CASSLQGGQPQHF; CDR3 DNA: TGTGCCAGCAGCTTGCAGGGGGGACAGCCCCAGCATTTT
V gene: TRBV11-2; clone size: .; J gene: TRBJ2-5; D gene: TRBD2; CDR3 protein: CASSLAPGTSRETQYF; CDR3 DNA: TGTGCCAGCAGCTTAGCTCCAGGGACTAGCCGAGAGACCCAGTACTTC
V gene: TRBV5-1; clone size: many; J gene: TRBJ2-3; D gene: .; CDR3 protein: CASSGAFATDTQYF; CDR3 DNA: TGCGCCAGCAGCGGTGCCTTTGCCACAGATACGCAGTATTTT
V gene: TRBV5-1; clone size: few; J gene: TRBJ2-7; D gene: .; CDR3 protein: CASSTTDGEQYF; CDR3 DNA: TGCGCCAGCAGCACGACGGACGGCGAGCAGTACTTC
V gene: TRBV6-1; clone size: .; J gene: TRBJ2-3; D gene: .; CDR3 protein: CASSEEIRVTDTQYF; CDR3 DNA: TGTGCCAGCAGTGAAGAAATCAGGGTTACAGATACGCAGTATTTT
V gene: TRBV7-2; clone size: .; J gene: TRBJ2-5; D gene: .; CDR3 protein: CASSLPRLGIQESQYF; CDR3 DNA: TGTGCCAGCAGCCTACCGCGACTAGGGATCCAAGAGTCCCAGTACTTC
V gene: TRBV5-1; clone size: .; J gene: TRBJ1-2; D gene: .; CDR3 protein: CASSLAAGDNYGYTF; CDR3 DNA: TGCGCCAGCAGCTTGGCAGCAGGGGACAACTATGGCTACACCTTC
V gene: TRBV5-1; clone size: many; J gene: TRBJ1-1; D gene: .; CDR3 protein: CASSPDTAGYTEAFF; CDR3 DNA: TGCGCCAGCAGCCCAGACACCGCCGGATACACTGAAGCTTTCTTT
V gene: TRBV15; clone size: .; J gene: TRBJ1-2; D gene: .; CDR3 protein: CATSTSTNYGYTF; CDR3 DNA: TGTGCCACCTCCACGAGTACTAACTATGGCTACACCTTC